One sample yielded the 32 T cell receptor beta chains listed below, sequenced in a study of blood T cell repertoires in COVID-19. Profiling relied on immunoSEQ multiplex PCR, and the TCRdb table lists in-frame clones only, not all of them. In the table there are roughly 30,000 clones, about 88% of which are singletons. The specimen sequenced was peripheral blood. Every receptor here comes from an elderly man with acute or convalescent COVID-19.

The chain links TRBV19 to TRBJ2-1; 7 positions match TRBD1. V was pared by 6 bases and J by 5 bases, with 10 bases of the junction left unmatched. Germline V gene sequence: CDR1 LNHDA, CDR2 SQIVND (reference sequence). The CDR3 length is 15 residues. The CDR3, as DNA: TGTGCCAGTAGCCGCGCCGGGACAGCCAACAATGAGCAGTTCTTC. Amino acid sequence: CASSRAGTANNEQFF.

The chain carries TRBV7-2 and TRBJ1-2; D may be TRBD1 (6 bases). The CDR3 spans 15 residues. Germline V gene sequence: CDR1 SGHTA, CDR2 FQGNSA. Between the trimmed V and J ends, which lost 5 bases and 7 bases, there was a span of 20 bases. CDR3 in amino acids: CASSTGQKGGGGYTF. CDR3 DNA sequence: TGTGCCAGCAGCACAGGACAGAAGGGTGGGGGTGGCTACACCTTC.

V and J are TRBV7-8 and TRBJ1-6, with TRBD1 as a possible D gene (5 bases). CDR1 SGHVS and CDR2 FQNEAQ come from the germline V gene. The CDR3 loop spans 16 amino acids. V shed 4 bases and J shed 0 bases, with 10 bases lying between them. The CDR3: CASSSGHPSYNSPLHF. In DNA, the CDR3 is TGTGCCAGCAGCTCCGGACACCCCTCCTATAATTCACCCCTCCACTTT.

The CDR3 here is CASSRDRANTEAFF. In DNA form, the CDR3 reads TGTGCCAGCAGCCGAGACAGGGCGAACACTGAAGCTTTCTTT. This chain connects TRBV7-8 to TRBJ1-1; the match to TRBD1 covers 7 bases. V dropped 5 bases and J dropped 1; count of bases not matched to a gene: 4. The CDR3 has 14 amino acids. Germline values: CDR1 SGHVS, CDR2 FQNEAQ.

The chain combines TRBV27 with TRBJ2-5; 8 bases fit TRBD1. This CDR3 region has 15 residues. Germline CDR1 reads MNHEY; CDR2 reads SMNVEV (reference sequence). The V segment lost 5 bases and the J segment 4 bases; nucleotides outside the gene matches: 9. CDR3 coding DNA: TGTGCCAGCAGTCCGCTCGGACAGGGAGGAGAGACCCAGTACTTC. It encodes CASSPLGQGGETQYF.

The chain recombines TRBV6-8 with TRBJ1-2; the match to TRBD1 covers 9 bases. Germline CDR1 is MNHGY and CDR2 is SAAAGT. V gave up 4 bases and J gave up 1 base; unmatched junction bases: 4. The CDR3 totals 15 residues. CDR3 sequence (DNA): TGTGCCAGCAGTTGGACAGGGGCAGGTAACTATGGCTACACCTTC. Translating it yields CASSWTGAGNYGYTF.

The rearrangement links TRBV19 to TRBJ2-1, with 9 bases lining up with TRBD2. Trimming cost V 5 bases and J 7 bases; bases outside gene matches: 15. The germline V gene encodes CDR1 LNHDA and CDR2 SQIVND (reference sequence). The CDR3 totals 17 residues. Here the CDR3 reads CASSSTPGREGKNEQFF. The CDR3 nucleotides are TGTGCCAGTAGTTCCACGCCGGGGCGGGAGGGAAAAAATGAGCAGTTCTTC.

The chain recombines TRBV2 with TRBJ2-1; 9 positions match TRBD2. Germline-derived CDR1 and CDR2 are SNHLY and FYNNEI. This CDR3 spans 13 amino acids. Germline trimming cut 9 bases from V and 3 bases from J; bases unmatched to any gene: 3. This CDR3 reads CARAGGGYNEQFF. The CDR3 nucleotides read TGTGCCAGGGCGGGAGGGGGCTACAATGAGCAGTTCTTC.

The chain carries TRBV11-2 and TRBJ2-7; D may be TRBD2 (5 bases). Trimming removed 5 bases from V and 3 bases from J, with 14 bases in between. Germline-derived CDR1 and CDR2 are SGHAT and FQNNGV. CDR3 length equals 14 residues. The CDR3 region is CASSPRPGNYEQYF. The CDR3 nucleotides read TGTGCCAGCAGCCCACGCCCCGGGAACTACGAGCAGTACTTC.

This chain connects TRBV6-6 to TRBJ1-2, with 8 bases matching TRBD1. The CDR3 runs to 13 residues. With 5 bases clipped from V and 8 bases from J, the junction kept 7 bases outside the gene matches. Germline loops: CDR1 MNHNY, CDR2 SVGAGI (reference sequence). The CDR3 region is CASSNQGALGYTF. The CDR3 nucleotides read TGTGCCAGCAGTAATCAGGGGGCGTTGGGCTACACCTTC.

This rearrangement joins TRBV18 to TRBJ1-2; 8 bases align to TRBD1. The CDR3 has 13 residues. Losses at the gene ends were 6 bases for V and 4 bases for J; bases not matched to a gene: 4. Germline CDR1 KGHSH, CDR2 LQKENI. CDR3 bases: TGTGCCAGCTCTACCGACAGGGGCTATGGCTACACCTTC. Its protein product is CASSTDRGYGYTF.

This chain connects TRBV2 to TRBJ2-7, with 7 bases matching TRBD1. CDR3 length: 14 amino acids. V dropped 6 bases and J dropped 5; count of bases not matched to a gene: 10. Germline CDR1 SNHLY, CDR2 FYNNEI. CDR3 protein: CASSLPDRVNEQYF. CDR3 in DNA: TGTGCCAGCAGCCTCCCCGACAGGGTCAACGAGCAGTACTTC. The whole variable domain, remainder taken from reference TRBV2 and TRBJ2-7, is EPEVTQTPSHQVTQMGQEVILRCVPISNHLYFYWYRQILGQKVEFLVSFYNNEISEKSEIFDDQFSVERPDGSNFTLKIRSTKLEDSAMYFCASSLPDRVNEQYFGPGTRLTVT.

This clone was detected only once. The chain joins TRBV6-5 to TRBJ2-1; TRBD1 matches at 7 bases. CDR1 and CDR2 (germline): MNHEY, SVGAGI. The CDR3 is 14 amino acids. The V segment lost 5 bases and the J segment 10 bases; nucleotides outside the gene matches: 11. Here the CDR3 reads CASSTSSTGNEQFF. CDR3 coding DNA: TGTGCCAGCAGTACCTCATCGACAGGGAACGAGCAGTTCTTC.

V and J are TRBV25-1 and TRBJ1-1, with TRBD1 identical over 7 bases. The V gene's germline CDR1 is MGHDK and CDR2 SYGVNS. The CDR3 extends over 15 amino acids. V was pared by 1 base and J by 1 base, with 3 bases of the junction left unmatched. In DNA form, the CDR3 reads TGTGCCAGCAGTGAATCTACAGGGGCGAACACTGAAGCTTTCTTT. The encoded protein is CASSESTGANTEAFF.

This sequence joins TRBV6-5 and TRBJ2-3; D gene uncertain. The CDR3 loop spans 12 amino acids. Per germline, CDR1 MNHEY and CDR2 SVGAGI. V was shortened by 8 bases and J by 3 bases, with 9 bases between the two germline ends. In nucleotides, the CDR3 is TGTGCCAGCTCGGGTAGTACAGATACGCAGTATTTT. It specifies CASSGSTDTQYF.

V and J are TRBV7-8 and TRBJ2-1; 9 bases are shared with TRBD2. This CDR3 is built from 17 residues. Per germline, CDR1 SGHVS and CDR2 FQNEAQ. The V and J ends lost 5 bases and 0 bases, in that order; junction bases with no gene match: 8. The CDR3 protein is CASSHRLAVSSYNEQFF. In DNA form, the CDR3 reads TGTGCCAGCAGCCACAGACTAGCGGTTAGCTCCTACAATGAGCAGTTCTTC.

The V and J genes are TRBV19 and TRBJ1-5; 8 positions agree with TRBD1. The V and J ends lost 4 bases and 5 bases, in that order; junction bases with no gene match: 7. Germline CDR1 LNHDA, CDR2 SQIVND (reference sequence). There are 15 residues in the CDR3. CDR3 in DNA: TGTGCCAGTAGTAACCTACAGGGGGGACATCAGCCCCAGCATTTT. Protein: CASSNLQGGHQPQHF.

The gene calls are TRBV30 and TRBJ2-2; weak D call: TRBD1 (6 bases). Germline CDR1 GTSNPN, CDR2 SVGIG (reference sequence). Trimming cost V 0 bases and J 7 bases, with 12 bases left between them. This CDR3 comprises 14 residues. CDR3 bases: TGTGCCTGGAGTGTACGAATAGGGGGCGGGGAGCTGTTTTTT. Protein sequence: CAWSVRIGGGELFF. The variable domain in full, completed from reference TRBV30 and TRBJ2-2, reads SQTIHQWPATLVQPVGSPLSLECTVEGTSNPNLYWYRQAAGRGLQLLFYSVGIGQISSEVPQNLSASRPQDRQFILSSKKLLLSDSGFYLCAWSVRIGGGELFFGEGSRLTVL.

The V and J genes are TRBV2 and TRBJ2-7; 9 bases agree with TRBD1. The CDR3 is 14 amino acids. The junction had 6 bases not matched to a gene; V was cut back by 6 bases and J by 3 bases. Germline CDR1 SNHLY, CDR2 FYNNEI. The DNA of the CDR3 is TGTGCCAGCAGATCCGGGACAGGGAGCTACGAGCAGTACTTC. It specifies CASRSGTGSYEQYF.

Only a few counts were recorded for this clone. The DNA for the CDR3 is TGTGCCAGCAGTGAATGGACAGAGGGGTCCGAGCAGTACTTC. Protein: CASSEWTEGSEQYF. The rearrangement joins TRBV6-1 to TRBJ2-7; TRBD1 might be the D (6 bases). V was trimmed by 2 bases and J by 6 bases, leaving 14 bases between them. This CDR3 region has 14 residues. Germline V gene sequence: CDR1 MNHNS, CDR2 SASEGT.

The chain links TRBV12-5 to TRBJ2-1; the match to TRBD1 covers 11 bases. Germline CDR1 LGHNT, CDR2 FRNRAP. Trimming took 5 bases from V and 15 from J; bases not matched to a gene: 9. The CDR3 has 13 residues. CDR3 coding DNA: TGTGCTAGTGGTCCCCCCTGGACAGGGGGCGTGTTCTTC. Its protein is CASGPPWTGGVFF.

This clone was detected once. The DNA for the CDR3 is TGTGCCAGCAGCTTCTCCGGACAGGGGGGGGTTAGGACTAATGAAAAACTGTTTTTT. Translated: CASSFSGQGGVRTNEKLFF. The rearrangement joins TRBV7-7 to TRBJ1-4, with TRBD1 identical over 10 bases. This CDR3 contains 19 residues. Per the germline V gene, CDR1 is SSHAT and CDR2 is FNYEAQ (reference sequence). Losses at the gene ends were 3 bases for V and 2 bases for J; bases not matched to a gene: 12.

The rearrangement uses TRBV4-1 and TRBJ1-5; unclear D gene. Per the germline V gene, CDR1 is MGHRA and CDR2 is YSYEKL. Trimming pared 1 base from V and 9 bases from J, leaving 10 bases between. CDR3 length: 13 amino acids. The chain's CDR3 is CASSQVELWPQHF. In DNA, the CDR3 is TGCGCCAGCAGCCAAGTCGAGTTGTGGCCCCAGCATTTT.

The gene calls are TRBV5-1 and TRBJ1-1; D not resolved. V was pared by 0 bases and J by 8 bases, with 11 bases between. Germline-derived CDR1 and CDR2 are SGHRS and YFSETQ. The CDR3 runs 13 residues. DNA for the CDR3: TGCGCCAGCAGCTTGGCCCTAGGAACGGAAGCTTTCTTT. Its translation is CASSLALGTEAFF.

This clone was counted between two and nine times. The CDR3: CASSPGTSGRGYEQYF. As DNA, the CDR3 is TGTGCCAGCAGCCCTGGGACTAGCGGGAGAGGGTACGAGCAGTACTTC. V usage is TRBV7-9 and J usage is TRBJ2-7, with 14 bases that match TRBD2. Losses at the gene ends were 5 bases for V and 4 bases for J; bases not matched to a gene: 7. The CDR3 is 16 amino acids. The germline CDR1 and CDR2 sequences are SEHNR and FQNEAQ (reference sequence).

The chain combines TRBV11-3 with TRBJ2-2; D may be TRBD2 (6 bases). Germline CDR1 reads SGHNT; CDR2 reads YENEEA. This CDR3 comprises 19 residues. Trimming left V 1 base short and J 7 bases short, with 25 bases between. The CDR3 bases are TGTGCCAGCAGCTTAGTAGTAGTTGATGCGGGGCGAAGTGGCGGGGAGCTGTTTTTT. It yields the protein CASSLVVVDAGRSGGELFF.

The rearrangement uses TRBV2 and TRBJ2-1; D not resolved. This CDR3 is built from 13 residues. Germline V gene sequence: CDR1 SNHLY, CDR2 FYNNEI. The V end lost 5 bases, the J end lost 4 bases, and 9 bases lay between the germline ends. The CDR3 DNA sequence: TGTGCCAGCAGTTCAGAACAATACAATGAGCAGTTCTTC. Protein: CASSSEQYNEQFF.

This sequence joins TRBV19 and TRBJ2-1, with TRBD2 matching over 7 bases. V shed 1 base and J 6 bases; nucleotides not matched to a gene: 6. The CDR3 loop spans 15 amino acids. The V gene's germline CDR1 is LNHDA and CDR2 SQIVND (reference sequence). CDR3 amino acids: CASSIGAGRSNEQFF. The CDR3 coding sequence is TGTGCCAGTAGTATAGGGGCCGGGAGGTCCAATGAGCAGTTCTTC.

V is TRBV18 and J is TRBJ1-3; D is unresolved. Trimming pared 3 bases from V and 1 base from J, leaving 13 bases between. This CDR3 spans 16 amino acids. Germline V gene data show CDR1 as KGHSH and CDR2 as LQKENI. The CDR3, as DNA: TGTGCCAGCTCACCGGACGGGATTGCGTCTGGAAACACCATATATTTT. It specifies CASSPDGIASGNTIYF.

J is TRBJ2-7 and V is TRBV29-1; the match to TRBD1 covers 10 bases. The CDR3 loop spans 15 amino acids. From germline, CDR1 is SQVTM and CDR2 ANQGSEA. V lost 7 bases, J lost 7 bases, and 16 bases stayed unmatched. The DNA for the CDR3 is TGCAGCGGCTTAAACCCGGGACAGGGGACTCATGAGCAGTACTTC. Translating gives CSGLNPGQGTHEQYF.

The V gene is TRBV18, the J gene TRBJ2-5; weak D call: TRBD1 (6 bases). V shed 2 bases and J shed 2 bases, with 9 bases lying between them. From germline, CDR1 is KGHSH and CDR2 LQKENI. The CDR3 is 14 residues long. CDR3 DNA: TGTGCCAGCTCACCAAACAGGGAACAAGAGACCCAGTACTTC. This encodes CASSPNREQETQYF.

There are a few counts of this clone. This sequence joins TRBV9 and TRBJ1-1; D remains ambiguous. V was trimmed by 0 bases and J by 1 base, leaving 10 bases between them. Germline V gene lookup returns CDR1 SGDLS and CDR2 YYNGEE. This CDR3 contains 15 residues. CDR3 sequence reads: CASSVDRDGNTEAFF. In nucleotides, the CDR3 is TGTGCCAGCAGCGTAGATAGAGATGGGAACACTGAAGCTTTCTTT. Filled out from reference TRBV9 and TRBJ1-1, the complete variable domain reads DSGVTQTPKHLITATGQRVTLRCSPRSGDLSVYWYQQSLDQGLQFLIQYYNGEERAKGNILERFSAQQFPDLHSELNLSSLELGDSALYFCASSVDRDGNTEAFFGQGTRLTVV.